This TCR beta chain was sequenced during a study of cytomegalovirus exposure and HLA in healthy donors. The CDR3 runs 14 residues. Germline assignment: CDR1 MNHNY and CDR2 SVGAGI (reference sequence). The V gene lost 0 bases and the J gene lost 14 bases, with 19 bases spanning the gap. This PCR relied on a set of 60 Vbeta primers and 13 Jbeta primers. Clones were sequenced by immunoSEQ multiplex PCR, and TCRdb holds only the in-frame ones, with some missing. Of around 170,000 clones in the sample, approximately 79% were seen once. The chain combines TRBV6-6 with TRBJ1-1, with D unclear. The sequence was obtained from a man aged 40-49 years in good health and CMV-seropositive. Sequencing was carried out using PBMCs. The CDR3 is CASSYSSPSIMLFF. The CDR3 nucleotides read TGTGCCAGCAGTTACTCGAGTCCCTCTATTATGTTGTTCTTT.